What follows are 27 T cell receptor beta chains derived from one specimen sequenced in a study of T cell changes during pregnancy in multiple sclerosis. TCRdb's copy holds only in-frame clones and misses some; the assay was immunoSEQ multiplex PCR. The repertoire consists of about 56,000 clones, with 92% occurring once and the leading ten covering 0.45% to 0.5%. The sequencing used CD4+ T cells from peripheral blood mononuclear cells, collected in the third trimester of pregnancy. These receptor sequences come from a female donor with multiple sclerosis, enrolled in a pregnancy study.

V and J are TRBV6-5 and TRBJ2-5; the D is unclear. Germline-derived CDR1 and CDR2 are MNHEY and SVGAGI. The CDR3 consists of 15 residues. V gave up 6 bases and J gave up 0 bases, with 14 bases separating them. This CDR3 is CASSSTGRDQETQYF. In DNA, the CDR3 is TGTGCCAGCAGCTCAACTGGCCGGGACCAAGAGACCCAGTACTTC.

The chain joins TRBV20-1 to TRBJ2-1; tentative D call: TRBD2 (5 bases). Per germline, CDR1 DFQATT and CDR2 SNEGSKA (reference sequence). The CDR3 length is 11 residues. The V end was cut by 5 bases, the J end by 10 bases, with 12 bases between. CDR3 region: CSALQAAEQFF. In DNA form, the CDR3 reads TGCAGTGCTTTACAAGCGGCCGAGCAGTTCTTC.

The CDR3 sequence is CASSELSGSGSVPSGNTIYF. The CDR3, as DNA: TGTGCCAGCAGTGAATTGTCTGGGTCAGGCTCTGTGCCCTCTGGAAACACCATATATTTT. This rearrangement joins TRBV2 to TRBJ1-3; D call uncertain. Germline values: CDR1 SNHLY, CDR2 FYNNEI. This CDR3 has 20 residues. Trimming stripped 2 bases from V and 0 bases from J, with 23 bases between.

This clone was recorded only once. The CDR3 DNA sequence: TGTGCCAGCGGGAGGGGGGATGGCTACACCTTC. Translating gives CASGRGDGYTF. This chain links TRBV2 with TRBJ1-2, with a weak D call TRBD1 (6 bases). The CDR3 sequence is 11 residues long. CDR1 and CDR2 (germline): SNHLY, FYNNEI. Deletions cut 8 bases from V and 6 bases from J, with 10 bases between.

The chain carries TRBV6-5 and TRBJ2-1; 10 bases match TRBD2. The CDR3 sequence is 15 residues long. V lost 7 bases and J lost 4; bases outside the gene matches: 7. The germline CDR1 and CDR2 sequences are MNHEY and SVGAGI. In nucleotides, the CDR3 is TGTGCCAGCACCAACCAGCGGGGGGGGTACAATGAGCAGTTCTTC. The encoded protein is CASTNQRGGYNEQFF.

The chain's CDR3 is CASSQGRGREAFF. CDR3 nucleotides: TGTGCCAGCAGCCAAGGCAGGGGACGTGAAGCTTTCTTT. V is TRBV7-2 and J is TRBJ1-1, with a possible D match to TRBD1 (6 bases). V lost 5 bases and J lost 7, with 14 bases in between. The germline V gene encodes CDR1 SGHTA and CDR2 FQGNSA. The length of the CDR3 is 13 residues.

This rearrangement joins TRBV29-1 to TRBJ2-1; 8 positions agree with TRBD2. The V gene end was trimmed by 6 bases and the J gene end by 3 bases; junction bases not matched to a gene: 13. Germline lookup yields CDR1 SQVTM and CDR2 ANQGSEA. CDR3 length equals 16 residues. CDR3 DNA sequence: TGCAGCGTCCCAGGGGCTGCGGGGGGTTTCTACAATGAGCAGTTCTTC. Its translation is CSVPGAAGGFYNEQFF.

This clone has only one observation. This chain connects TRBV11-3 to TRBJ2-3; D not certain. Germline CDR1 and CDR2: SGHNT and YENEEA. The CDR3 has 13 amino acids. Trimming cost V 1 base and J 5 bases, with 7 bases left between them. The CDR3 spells CASSLGPGDTQYF. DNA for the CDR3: TGTGCCAGCAGCTTAGGTCCGGGAGATACGCAGTATTTT.

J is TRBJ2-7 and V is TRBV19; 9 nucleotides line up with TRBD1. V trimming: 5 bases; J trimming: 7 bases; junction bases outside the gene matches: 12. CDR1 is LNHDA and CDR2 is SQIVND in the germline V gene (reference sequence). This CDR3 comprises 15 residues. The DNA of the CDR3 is TGTGCCAGTAGTCCGTGGACAGGGGCGCCTGTAGAGCAGTACTTC. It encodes CASSPWTGAPVEQYF.

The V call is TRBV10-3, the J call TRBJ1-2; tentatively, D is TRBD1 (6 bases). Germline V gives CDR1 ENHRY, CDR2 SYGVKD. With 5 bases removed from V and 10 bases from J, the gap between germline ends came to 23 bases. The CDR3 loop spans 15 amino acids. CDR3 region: CAISPSGGELSLYTF. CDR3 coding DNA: TGTGCCATCAGTCCCTCGGGGGGCGAGTTAAGTCTCTACACCTTC.

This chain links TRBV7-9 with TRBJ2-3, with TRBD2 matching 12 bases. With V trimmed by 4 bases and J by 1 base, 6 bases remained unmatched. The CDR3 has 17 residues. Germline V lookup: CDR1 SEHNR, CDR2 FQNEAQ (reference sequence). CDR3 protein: CASSSRLAGDGTDTQYF. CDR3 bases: TGTGCCAGCAGCTCCCGACTAGCGGGGGATGGCACAGATACGCAGTATTTT. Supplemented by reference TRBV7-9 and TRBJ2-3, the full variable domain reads DTGVSQNPRHKITKRGQNVTFRCDPISEHNRLYWYRQTLGQGPEFLTYFQNEAQLEKSRLLSDRFSAERPKGSFSTLEIQRTEQGDSAMYLCASSSRLAGDGTDTQYFGPGTRLTVL.

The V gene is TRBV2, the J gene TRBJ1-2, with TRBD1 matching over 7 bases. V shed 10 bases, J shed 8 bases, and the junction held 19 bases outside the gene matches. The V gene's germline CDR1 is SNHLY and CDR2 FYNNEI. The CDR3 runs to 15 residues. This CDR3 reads CATQHTGVWALGYTF. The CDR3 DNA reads TGTGCCACCCAGCACACAGGGGTTTGGGCTCTGGGCTACACCTTC.

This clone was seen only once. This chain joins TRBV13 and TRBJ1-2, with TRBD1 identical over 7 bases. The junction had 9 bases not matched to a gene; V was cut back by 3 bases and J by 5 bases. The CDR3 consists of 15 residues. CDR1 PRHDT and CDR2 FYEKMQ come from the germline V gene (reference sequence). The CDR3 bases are TGTGCCAGCAGCTTTTGGGGGACAGATAATTATGGCTACACCTTC. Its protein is CASSFWGTDNYGYTF.

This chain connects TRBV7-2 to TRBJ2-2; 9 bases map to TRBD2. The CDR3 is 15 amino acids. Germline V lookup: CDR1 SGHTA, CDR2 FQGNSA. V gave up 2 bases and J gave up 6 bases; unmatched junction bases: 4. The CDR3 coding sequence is TGTGCCAGCAGCTTACTAGCTAGCGGGGCCGGGGAGCTGTTTTTT. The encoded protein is CASSLLASGAGELFF.

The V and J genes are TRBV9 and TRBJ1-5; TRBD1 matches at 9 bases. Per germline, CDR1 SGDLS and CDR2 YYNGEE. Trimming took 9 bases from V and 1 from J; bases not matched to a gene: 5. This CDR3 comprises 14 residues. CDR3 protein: CATLQGASNQPQHF. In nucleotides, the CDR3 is TGTGCCACCTTACAGGGGGCAAGCAATCAGCCCCAGCATTTT.

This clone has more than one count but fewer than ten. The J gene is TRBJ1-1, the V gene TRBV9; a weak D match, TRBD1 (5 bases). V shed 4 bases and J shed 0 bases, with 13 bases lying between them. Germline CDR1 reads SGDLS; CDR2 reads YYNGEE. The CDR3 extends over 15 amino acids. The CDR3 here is CASSKAGRLNTEAFF. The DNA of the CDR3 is TGTGCCAGCAGCAAGGCGGGGCGGTTGAACACTGAAGCTTTCTTT.

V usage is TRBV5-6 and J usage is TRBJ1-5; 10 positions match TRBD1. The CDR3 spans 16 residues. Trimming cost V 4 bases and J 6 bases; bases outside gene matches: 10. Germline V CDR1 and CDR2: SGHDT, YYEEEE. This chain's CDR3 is CASSLRQGAYSQPQHF. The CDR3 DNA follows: TGTGCCAGCAGCCTAAGACAGGGGGCTTATAGTCAGCCCCAGCATTTT.

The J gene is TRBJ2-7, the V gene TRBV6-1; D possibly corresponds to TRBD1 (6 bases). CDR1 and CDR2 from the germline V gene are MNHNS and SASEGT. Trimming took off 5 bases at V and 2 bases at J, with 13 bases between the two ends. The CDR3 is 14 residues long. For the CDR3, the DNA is TGTGCCAGCAGTACCAGGGGTCGCACCTACGAGCAGTACTTC. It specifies CASSTRGRTYEQYF.

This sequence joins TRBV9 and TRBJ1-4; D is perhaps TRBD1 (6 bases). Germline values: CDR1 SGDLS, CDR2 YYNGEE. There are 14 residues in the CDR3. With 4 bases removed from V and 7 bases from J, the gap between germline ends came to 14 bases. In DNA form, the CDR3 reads TGTGCCAGCAGCCTGGGGACAACTGGTGAAAAACTGTTTTTT. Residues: CASSLGTTGEKLFF.

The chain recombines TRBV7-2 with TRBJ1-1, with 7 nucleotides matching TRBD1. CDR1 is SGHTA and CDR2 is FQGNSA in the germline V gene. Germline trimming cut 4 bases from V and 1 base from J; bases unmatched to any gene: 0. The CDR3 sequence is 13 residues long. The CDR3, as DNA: TGTGCCAGCAGCTCAGGGGGGAACACTGAAGCTTTCTTT. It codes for CASSSGGNTEAFF.

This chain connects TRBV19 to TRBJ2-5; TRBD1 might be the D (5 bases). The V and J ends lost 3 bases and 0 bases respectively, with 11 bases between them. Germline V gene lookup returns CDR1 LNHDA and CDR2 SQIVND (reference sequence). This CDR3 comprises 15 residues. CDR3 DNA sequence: TGTGCCAGTAGTATTGGGGCAAAGTACCAAGAGACCCAGTACTTC. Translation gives CASSIGAKYQETQYF.

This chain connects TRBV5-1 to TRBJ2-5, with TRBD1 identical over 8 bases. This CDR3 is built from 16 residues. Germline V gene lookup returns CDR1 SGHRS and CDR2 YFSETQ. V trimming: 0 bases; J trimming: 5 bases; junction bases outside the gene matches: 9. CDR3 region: CASSLAWTGSQETQYF. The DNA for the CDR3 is TGCGCCAGCAGCTTGGCGTGGACAGGGTCCCAGGAGACCCAGTACTTC.

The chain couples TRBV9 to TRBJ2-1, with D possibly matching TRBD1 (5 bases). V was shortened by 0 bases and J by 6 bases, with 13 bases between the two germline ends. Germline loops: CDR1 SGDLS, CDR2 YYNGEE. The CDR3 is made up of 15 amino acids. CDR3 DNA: TGTGCCAGCAGCGTAGATGGGGCCTACGTCAATGAGCAGTTCTTC. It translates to CASSVDGAYVNEQFF.

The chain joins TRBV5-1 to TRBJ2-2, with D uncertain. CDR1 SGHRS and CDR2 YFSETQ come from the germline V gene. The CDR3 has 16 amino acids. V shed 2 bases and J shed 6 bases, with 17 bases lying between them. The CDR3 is CASSFLQPTASGELFF. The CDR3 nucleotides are TGCGCCAGCAGCTTCCTACAGCCCACTGCCTCCGGGGAGCTGTTTTTT.

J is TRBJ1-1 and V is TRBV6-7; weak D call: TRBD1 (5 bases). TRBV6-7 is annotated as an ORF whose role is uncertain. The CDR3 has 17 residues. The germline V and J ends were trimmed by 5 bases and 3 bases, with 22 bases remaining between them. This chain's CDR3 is CASSDTYGHFVDTEAFF. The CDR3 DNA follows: TGTGCCAGCAGTGATACGTACGGACACTTTGTCGACACTGAAGCTTTCTTT.

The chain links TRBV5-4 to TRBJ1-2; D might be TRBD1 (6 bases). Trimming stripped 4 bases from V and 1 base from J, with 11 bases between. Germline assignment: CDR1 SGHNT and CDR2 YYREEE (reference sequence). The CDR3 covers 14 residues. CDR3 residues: CASSLTGFNYGYTF. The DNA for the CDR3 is TGTGCCAGCAGCCTAACAGGGTTTAACTATGGCTACACCTTC.

The CDR3 here is CASTPAGTGAYEQYF. Written as DNA, the CDR3 is TGTGCCAGCACACCCGCCGGGACAGGCGCCTACGAGCAGTACTTC. The chain uses TRBV6-1 and TRBJ2-7; TRBD1 agrees at 8 bases. The CDR3 sequence is 15 residues long. CDR1 and CDR2 from the germline V gene are MNHNS and SASEGT. V lost 7 bases, J lost 2 bases, and 10 bases stayed unmatched.